This TCR beta chain was found in a study of T-cell reconstitution after alpha-beta-depleted transplantation in children. Unique molecular identifiers were used in preparing the TCRbeta library. TCRdb re-analysed the PCR reads in MiXCR, keeping a single row per CDR3 protein. This sample has about 360,000 distinct CDR3 sequences; more than 10% occur once, and the top ten carry over 3.5%. Comments on this clonotype: At one of its ends the junction is not consistent with the germline gene, which may arise from a read error.

Germline lookup yields CDR1 LGHNA and CDR2 YNFKEQ. This CDR3 spans 16 amino acids. V gene TRBV4-2 combines with J gene TRBJ2-3, with D perhaps assigned TRBD1 or TRBD2 (5 bases each). The sequenced sample was PBMCs, obtained from the stem cell graft. The TCR comes from a human donor who donated a stem cell graft to a child with Fanconi anemia. CDR3 in amino acids: CASSQDGAGSTDTEYF. CDR3 bases: TGTGCCAGCAGCCAAGATGGGGCGGGCAGCACAGATACGGAGTATTTT.